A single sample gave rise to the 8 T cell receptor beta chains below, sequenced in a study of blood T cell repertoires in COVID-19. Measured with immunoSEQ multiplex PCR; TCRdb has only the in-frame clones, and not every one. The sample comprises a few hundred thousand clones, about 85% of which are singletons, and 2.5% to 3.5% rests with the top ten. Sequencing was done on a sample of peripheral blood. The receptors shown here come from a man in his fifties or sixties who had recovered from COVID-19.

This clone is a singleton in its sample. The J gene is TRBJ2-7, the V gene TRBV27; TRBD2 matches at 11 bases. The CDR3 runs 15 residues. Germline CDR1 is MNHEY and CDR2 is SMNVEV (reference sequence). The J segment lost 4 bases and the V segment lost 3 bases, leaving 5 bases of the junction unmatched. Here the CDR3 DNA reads TGTGCCAGCAGTTTCAGGGCTAGCGGGAGGTACGAGCAGTACTTC. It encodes CASSFRASGRYEQYF.

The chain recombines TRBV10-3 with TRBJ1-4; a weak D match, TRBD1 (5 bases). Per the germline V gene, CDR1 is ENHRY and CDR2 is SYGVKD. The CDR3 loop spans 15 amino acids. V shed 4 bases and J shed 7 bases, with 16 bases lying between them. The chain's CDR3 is CAISVVRGIGEKLFF. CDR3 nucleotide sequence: TGTGCCATCAGTGTGGTCCGGGGGATCGGTGAAAAACTGTTTTTT.

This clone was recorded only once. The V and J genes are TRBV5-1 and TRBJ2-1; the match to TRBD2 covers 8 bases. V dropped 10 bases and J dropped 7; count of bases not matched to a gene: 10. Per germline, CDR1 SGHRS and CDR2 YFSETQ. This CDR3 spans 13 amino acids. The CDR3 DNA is TGCGCCTCAAATCCCGGGGGGGTGAATGAGCAGTTCTTC. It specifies CASNPGGVNEQFF.

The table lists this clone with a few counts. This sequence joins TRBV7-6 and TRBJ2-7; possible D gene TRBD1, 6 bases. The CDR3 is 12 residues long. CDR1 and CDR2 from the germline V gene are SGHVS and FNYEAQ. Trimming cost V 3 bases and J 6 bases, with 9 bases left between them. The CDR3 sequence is CASSLQGFEQYF. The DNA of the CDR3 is TGTGCCAGCAGCTTGCAGGGGTTCGAGCAGTACTTC. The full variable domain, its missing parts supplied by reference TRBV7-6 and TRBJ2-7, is GAGVSQSPRYKVTKRGQDVALRCDPISGHVSLYWYRQALGQGPEFLTYFNYEAQQDKSGLPNDRFSAERPEGSISTLTIQRTEQRDSAMYRCASSLQGFEQYFGPGTRLTVT.

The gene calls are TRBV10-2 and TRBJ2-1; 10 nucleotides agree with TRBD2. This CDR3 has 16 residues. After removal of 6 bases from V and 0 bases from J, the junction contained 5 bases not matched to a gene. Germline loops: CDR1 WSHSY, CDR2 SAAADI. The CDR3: CASSDPSGSSYNEQFF. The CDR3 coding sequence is TGCGCCAGCAGCGACCCTAGCGGGAGCTCCTACAATGAGCAGTTCTTC.

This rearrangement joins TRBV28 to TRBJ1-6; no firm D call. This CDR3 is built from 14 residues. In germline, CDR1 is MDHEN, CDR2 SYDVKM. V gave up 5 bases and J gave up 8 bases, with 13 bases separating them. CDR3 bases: TGTGCCAGCAGTCACGGACTGAGGGATTCACCCCTCCACTTT. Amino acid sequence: CASSHGLRDSPLHF.

The CDR3 loop reads CASSLALGTSGRANYEQYF. The CDR3 coding sequence is TGTGCCAGCAGCTTAGCTCTTGGGACTAGCGGGAGGGCTAACTACGAGCAGTACTTC. The chain joins TRBV7-6 to TRBJ2-7, with 16 positions matching TRBD2. The germline V gene encodes CDR1 SGHVS and CDR2 FNYEAQ. This CDR3 is built from 19 residues. The J segment lost 3 bases and the V segment lost 0 bases, leaving 8 bases of the junction unmatched.

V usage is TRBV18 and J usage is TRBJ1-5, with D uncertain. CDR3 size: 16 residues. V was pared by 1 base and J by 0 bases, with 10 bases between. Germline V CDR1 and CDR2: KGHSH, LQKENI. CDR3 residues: CASSPQMAGSNQPQHF. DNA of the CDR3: TGTGCCAGCTCACCACAAATGGCAGGTAGCAATCAGCCCCAGCATTTT.